The present TCR beta chain was sequenced within a study of blood T cell repertoires in COVID-19. Overall study context: T cells, B-cell-depleted T cells, or PBMCs provided the cDNA or gDNA that served as material.

Participants came from roughly 24 US areas, aged about 18 to 95 years. The CDR3 covers 16 residues. The V and J ends lost 5 bases and 3 bases respectively, with 19 bases between them. Germline V gives CDR1 SGHAT, CDR2 FQNNGV. Original methodology: Cell counts per sample came from amplifying reference gene primers. Data came from immunoSEQ multiplex PCR; TCRdb stores just in-frame clones and leaves some out. For V, J and clone size, that table is used; D and trimming come from the DNA. The table records tens of thousands of clones, roughly 80% of them present only once. The chain joins TRBV11-2 to TRBJ1-1; D remains unclear. This sequence was found in a woman aged 40 to 50 with acute COVID-19. Sequencing input: PBMCs or T cells enriched from blood (not recorded which). CDR3 loop: CASSGQARGTDTEAFF. The CDR3 DNA follows: TGTGCCAGCAGCGGTCAGGCGCGGGGAACGGACACTGAAGCTTTCTTT.